This T cell receptor beta chain was profiled in a study of blood T cell repertoires in COVID-19. Study context: Specimens from acute and convalescent COVID-19 originated in the United States, Italy and Spain.

Measured with immunoSEQ multiplex PCR; TCRdb has only the in-frame clones, and not every one. The table has 70,000 to 100,000 clones, over 75% seen once. This CDR3 contains 14 residues. Germline loops: CDR1 LNHDA, CDR2 SQIVND (reference sequence). V dropped 6 bases and J dropped 2 bases, with 11 bases sitting between them. Specimen: peripheral blood. J is TRBJ1-3 and V is TRBV19; a weak D match, TRBD1 (6 bases). This TCR derives from a woman over 75 with acute or convalescent COVID-19. The CDR3 spells CASSHREPGNTIYF. CDR3 sequence (DNA): TGTGCCAGTAGCCACAGGGAACCTGGAAACACCATATATTTT.